These T cell receptor beta chains were read from a single sample in a study of T-cell memory formation after mild COVID-19. Each CDR3 protein is one row after TCRdb ran MiXCR on the 5' RACE reads. The sample has 80,000 to 95,000 distinct CDR3 sequences; 20% to 30% are singletons. The sequencing sample was made of PBMCs or a T cell subset sorted from them (not recorded which). The source of these receptors is a man younger than 30 who had mild COVID-19 (a few samples of this study predate the infection). Cell type and time point are not known. CDR3s include the opening cysteine and the closing phenylalanine or tryptophan. A D gene is named only where the DNA matches it firmly.

d_gene | j_gene | v_gene | CDR3aa
TRBD1 | TRBJ2-1 | TRBV12-3/TRBV12-4 | CASSPAGTGYNEQFF
- | TRBJ2-1 | TRBV6-6 | CASSVVMSEQFF
TRBD1 | TRBJ2-3 | TRBV9 | CASRVGDRGTDTQYF
- | TRBJ1-1 | TRBV28 | CASSFQFRGQNTEAFF
- | TRBJ2-3 | TRBV6-5 | CASGGAYRGLADTQYF
- | TRBJ1-5 | TRBV6-2/TRBV6-3 | CASSRDRTSQNQPQHF
TRBD1 | TRBJ2-1 | TRBV7-9 | CASSLDRTGGIDNEQFF
- | TRBJ1-6 | TRBV12-3/TRBV12-4 | CASTRPGQTDSPLHF
- | TRBJ2-5 | TRBV27 | CASSFRGKETQYF
- | TRBJ1-1 | TRBV6-5 | CASSWGGSDTEAFF
- | TRBJ2-3 | TRBV9 | CASSVEGQGADTQYF
- | TRBJ2-7 | TRBV4-1 | CASSQERAGSYEQYF
TRBD1 | TRBJ2-3 | TRBV6-2/TRBV6-3 | CASSRQGASDTQYF
- | TRBJ2-5 | TRBV7-6 | CASSLAAGSETQYF
- | TRBJ1-1 | TRBV10-2 | CASSDPGRGSGTEAFF
- | TRBJ2-1 | TRBV7-9 | CASSSPGLGNFVGFF
- | TRBJ2-3 | TRBV12-3/TRBV12-4 | CASSWAPPDTQYF
TRBD1 | TRBJ1-6 | TRBV4-2 | CASSAEGAGSPLHF
- | TRBJ2-7 | TRBV2 | CASSEAGGPHGEQYF
TRBD2 | TRBJ2-3 | TRBV4-3 | CASSQGASGFSTDTQYF
TRBD1 | TRBJ2-7 | TRBV30 | CAWTTTGNEQYF
- | TRBJ1-1 | TRBV2 | CASSDLSATNTEAFF
- | TRBJ2-4 | TRBV20-1 | CSAKQVDIQYF
- | TRBJ2-5 | TRBV4-1 | CASSRSTRWETQYF
- | TRBJ1-1 | TRBV20-1 | CSASAHIMNTEAFF
- | TRBJ1-5 | TRBV6-4 | CASRTDPRSNQPQHF
TRBD2 | TRBJ2-3 | TRBV4-2 | CASSHPAGGTDTQYF
TRBD1 | TRBJ2-2 | TRBV10-3 | CAISAGQGYTGELFF
- | TRBJ2-6 | TRBV6-5 | CASSERRVTGANVLTF